This TCR beta chain was identified in a study of CD8 T cells in acute hepatitis C reinfection. CDR3 length equals 21 residues. The V and J ends lost 3 bases and 4 bases respectively, with 28 bases between them. Germline-derived CDR1 and CDR2 are LNHDA and SQIVND (reference sequence). The repertoire was sequenced with immunoSEQ multiplex PCR; TCRdb's copy has only in-frame clones and lacks some. The data hold 30,000 to 45,000 clones, with roughly 85% observed a single time. The time point is: naive CD8 control sorted from an acute-time-point sample. Material for sequencing was naive CD8+ T cells from PBMCs. The rearrangement joins TRBV19 to TRBJ2-6; D possibly uses TRBD1 or TRBD2 (6 bases each). The receptor was isolated from a woman between 18 and 30 years old who spontaneously cleared hepatitis C infection. CDR3 region: CASSILVEVGGPKSGANVLTF. As DNA, the CDR3 is TGTGCCAGTAGTATTCTAGTCGAGGTGGGGGGCCCTAAATCCGGGGCCAACGTCCTGACTTTC.